This TCR beta chain was obtained from a study of blood T cell repertoires in COVID-19. As originally analysed: Nucleated cell number was recorded as an estimate derived from reference gene primer amplification. Profiled with immunoSEQ multiplex PCR; TCRdb holds only in-frame clones, not every one. The DNA gave D and trimming, while V, J and clone size come from that table. The sample shows more than 250,000 clones, approximately 87% of them seen only once. The ends lost 5 bases at V and 4 bases at J; junction bases unmatched: 9. The CDR3 length is 15 residues. Germline V gives CDR1 SEHNR, CDR2 FQNEAQ (reference sequence). All recovered Cohort 3 donors got two negative PCRs, got clearance, or saw symptom resolution.

The sample taken for sequencing was PBMCs or T cells enriched from blood (not recorded which). The sequence derives from a woman younger than 45 who had recovered from COVID-19. V gene TRBV7-9 combines with J gene TRBJ1-1; 8 bases are shared with TRBD1. The CDR3 DNA is TGTGCCAGCAGCCGACAGGACAGGGAGAGCACTGAAGCTTTCTTT. It is translated as CASSRQDRESTEAFF.